The clone carrying this T cell receptor beta chain showed up just a few times. Its antigen remains unknown. The data stem from a study of graft-versus-host responses after intestinal transplantation. Study details: Every one of the recipients received anti-thymocyte globulin induction and afterwards took tacrolimus and steroids for around 3 years.

Trimming took 8 bases from V and 5 from J; bases not matched to a gene: 2. The CDR3 covers 13 residues. CDR1 and CDR2 (germline): MNHEY, SMNVEV (reference sequence). Intraepithelial and lamina propria lymphocytes were isolated from graft specimens. Points from the study as a whole: Maximum circulating GvH clone levels tracked with early post-transplant HvG decreases. The marrow of recipients harbored GvH clones, and ileum or blood showed some of them first.

This table comes from immunoSEQ multiplex PCR, and its TCRdb copy is limited to in-frame clones, with some not included. Here the sample spans just over 15,000 clones, around two thirds being singletons. Sequencing was performed on ileum tissue, taken 14 days after transplant. The chain has TRBV27 and TRBJ2-5; 13 nucleotides align to TRBD2. This clonotype originated in a human patient who received an intestinal transplant, so some T cells may come from the graft donor. In DNA form, the CDR3 reads TGTGCCAGCGGACTAGCGGGAGTGGAGACCCAGTACTTC. It translates to CASGLAGVETQYF.